What follows are 31 T cell receptor beta chains derived from one specimen sequenced in a study of blood T cell repertoires in COVID-19. Clones were sequenced by immunoSEQ multiplex PCR, and TCRdb holds only the in-frame ones, with some missing. The sample records around 50,000 clones, approximately 86% being singletons. The specimen was peripheral blood. These receptors came from a woman of 80 years or more with COVID-19, enrolled during active disease.

The genes are TRBV5-1 and TRBJ2-5; maybe TRBD1 (6 bases). Germline lookup yields CDR1 SGHRS and CDR2 YFSETQ. The V gene lost 2 bases and the J gene lost 5 bases, with 10 bases spanning the gap. The CDR3 consists of 13 residues. The CDR3 region is CASSFDRLETQYF. The CDR3 DNA reads as TGCGCCAGCAGCTTCGACAGGCTGGAGACCCAGTACTTC. Looking up the rest from reference TRBV5-1 and TRBJ2-5 gives the full variable domain: KAGVTQTPRYLIKTRGQQVTLSCSPISGHRSVSWYQQTPGQGLQFLFEYFSETQRNKGNFPGRFSGRQFSNSRSEMNVSTLELGDSALYLCASSFDRLETQYFGPGTRLLVL.

In this sample, this clone turned up once. The J gene is TRBJ2-1, the V gene TRBV5-4, with 8 bases matching TRBD2. Looked up from germline, CDR1 is SGHNT and CDR2 is YYREEE (reference sequence). The CDR3 contains 15 residues. The junction had 2 bases not matched to a gene; V was cut back by 3 bases and J by 0 bases. The CDR3 nucleotides read TGTGCCAGCAGCTCGGGGGGGCCCTCCTACAATGAGCAGTTCTTC. It translates to CASSSGGPSYNEQFF.

The V call is TRBV12-3 or TRBV12-4, the J call TRBJ1-1, with D unclear. V was cut by 3 bases and J by 10 bases, with 12 bases left in between. The CDR3 loop spans 12 amino acids. CDR3 protein: CASSFSPGGAFF. CDR3 DNA sequence: TGTGCCAGCAGTTTTTCTCCCGGCGGAGCTTTCTTT.

V is TRBV5-1 and J is TRBJ2-3, with 7 nucleotides matching TRBD2. Germline CDR1 and CDR2: SGHRS and YFSETQ. After removal of 4 bases from V and 4 bases from J, the junction contained 12 bases not matched to a gene. The CDR3 has 16 residues. The CDR3 protein is CASSLSSGIRADTQYF. Written as DNA, the CDR3 is TGCGCCAGCAGCCTATCGAGCGGGATTCGAGCAGATACGCAGTATTTT. The variable domain in full, with the rest retrieved from reference TRBV5-1 and TRBJ2-3, is KAGVTQTPRYLIKTRGQQVTLSCSPISGHRSVSWYQQTPGQGLQFLFEYFSETQRNKGNFPGRFSGRQFSNSRSEMNVSTLELGDSALYLCASSLSSGIRADTQYFGPGTRLTVL.

The chain combines TRBV5-1 with TRBJ1-2, with D maybe TRBD1 (5 bases). The CDR3 is made up of 13 amino acids. Trimming stripped 2 bases from V and 4 bases from J, with 9 bases between. The V gene's germline CDR1 is SGHRS and CDR2 YFSETQ. CDR3 DNA sequence: TGCGCCAGCAGCTTTGACGGGGGCTATGGCTACACCTTC. Its protein product is CASSFDGGYGYTF. Together with reference TRBV5-1 and TRBJ1-2, the CDR3 gives the full variable domain: KAGVTQTPRYLIKTRGQQVTLSCSPISGHRSVSWYQQTPGQGLQFLFEYFSETQRNKGNFPGRFSGRQFSNSRSEMNVSTLELGDSALYLCASSFDGGYGYTFGSGTRLTVV.

The chain couples TRBV3-1 (or the pseudogene TRBV3-2) to TRBJ1-2, with unresolved D. Germline V CDR1 and CDR2: LGHDT, YNNKEL (reference sequence). CDR3 length: 13 residues. Between the trimmed V and J ends, which lost 6 bases and 7 bases, there was a span of 15 bases. The CDR3 loop is CASSHFASGGYTF. Here the CDR3 DNA reads TGTGCCAGCAGTCATTTCGCCAGCGGTGGCTACACCTTC.

This clone was recorded only once. This rearrangement joins TRBV15 to TRBJ1-4; D may be TRBD1 (6 bases). The CDR3 spans 15 residues. The germline V gene encodes CDR1 LNHNV and CDR2 YYDKDF (reference sequence). V was shortened by 5 bases and J by 3 bases, with 13 bases between the two germline ends. The CDR3 DNA is TGTGCCACCAGCCGAACAGGGTGGGCTAATGAAAAACTGTTTTTT. This translates into CATSRTGWANEKLFF. The full variable domain, rest sourced from reference TRBV15 and TRBJ1-4, is DAMVIQNPRYQVTQFGKPVTLSCSQTLNHNVMYWYQQKSSQAPKLLFHYYDKDFNNEADTPDNFQSRRPNTSFCFLDIRSPGLGDTAMYLCATSRTGWANEKLFFGSGTQLSVL.

The chain uses TRBV15 and TRBJ1-5, with TRBD1 matching over 9 bases. The germline CDR1 and CDR2 sequences are LNHNV and YYDKDF (reference sequence). The CDR3 is made up of 14 amino acids. Trimming removed 2 bases from V and 6 bases from J; junction bases left unmatched: 2. CDR3 bases: TGTGCCACCAGCAGAACAGGGGGCTTTCAGCCCCAGCATTTT. Its protein product is CATSRTGGFQPQHF.

This clone was picked up a small number of times. This CDR3 is CASSPREFSEQFF. The CDR3 nucleotides read TGTGCCAGCAGTCCCAGGGAATTTAGCGAGCAGTTCTTC. This chain connects TRBV6-6 to TRBJ2-1; D may be TRBD1 (5 bases). Germline CDR1 and CDR2: MNHNY and SVGAGI (reference sequence). Trimming cost V 5 bases and J 10 bases, with 15 bases left between them. This CDR3 is built from 13 residues.

V usage is TRBV6-5 and J usage is TRBJ2-4; D gene uncertain. V gave up 0 bases and J gave up 0 bases, with 9 bases separating them. The CDR3 length is 16 residues. Germline CDR1 and CDR2: MNHEY and SVGAGI. CDR3 sequence: CASSYSSGLAKNIQYF. CDR3 nucleotides: TGTGCCAGCAGTTACTCGAGTGGGCTAGCCAAAAACATTCAGTACTTC.

The V and J genes are TRBV5-1 and TRBJ2-2; D uncertain. The CDR3 runs 13 residues. Germline assignment: CDR1 SGHRS and CDR2 YFSETQ. With 0 bases removed from V and 3 bases from J, the gap between germline ends came to 3 bases. The CDR3 DNA follows: TGCGCCAGCAGCTTGGGCGACACCGGGGAGCTGTTTTTT. Residues: CASSLGDTGELFF.

This clone was observed a handful of times. The chain couples TRBV7-8 to TRBJ2-3, with D possibly being TRBD1 (7 bases). The CDR3 runs 14 residues. Per germline, CDR1 SGHVS and CDR2 FQNEAQ. V was trimmed by 6 bases and J by 3 bases, leaving 13 bases between them. The CDR3 region has the DNA TGTGCCAGCAGGGAGGGGGCGTGGACAGATACGCAGTATTTT. Translated: CASREGAWTDTQYF.

This clone is medium-sized by share. The V call is TRBV25-1, the J call TRBJ2-1; possibly TRBD1 for D (6 bases). This CDR3 comprises 15 residues. Trimming stripped 2 bases from V and 4 bases from J, with 12 bases between. From germline, CDR1 is MGHDK and CDR2 SYGVNS. The CDR3 loop is CASSELDRPYNEQFF. For the CDR3, the DNA is TGTGCCAGCAGTGAACTTGACAGGCCTTACAATGAGCAGTTCTTC.

The rearrangement links TRBV7-9 to TRBJ2-3, with TRBD2 identical over 8 bases. Germline CDR1 and CDR2: SEHNR and FQNEAQ (reference sequence). The length of the CDR3 is 17 residues. With 2 bases clipped from V and 1 base from J, the junction kept 8 bases outside the gene matches. CDR3 sequence (DNA): TGTGCCAGCAGCTTACGCGGGGCGGGGGGACGCACAGATACGCAGTATTTT. Its translation: CASSLRGAGGRTDTQYF.

This clone has only a few counts. The V and J genes are TRBV3-1 (or the pseudogene TRBV3-2) and TRBJ1-2; D call uncertain. V lost 3 bases, J lost 3 bases, and 11 bases lay in between. CDR3 length: 14 residues. Germline V gene data show CDR1 as LGHDT and CDR2 as YNNKEL (reference sequence). The CDR3 is CASSQAATHYGYTF. The CDR3 DNA is TGTGCCAGCAGCCAGGCGGCAACCCACTATGGCTACACCTTC.

The V gene is TRBV7-3, the J gene TRBJ2-7; no clear D. The germline V gene encodes CDR1 SGHTA and CDR2 FQGTGA. V lost 2 bases and J 4 bases, leaving 9 bases between the germline ends. The CDR3 contains 13 residues. The CDR3 DNA reads TGTGCCAGCAGCTTAGAGCCCCTATACGAGCAGTACTTC. Protein: CASSLEPLYEQYF.

The V call is TRBV30, the J call TRBJ2-2; the match to TRBD1 covers 7 bases. Germline V gene lookup returns CDR1 GTSNPN and CDR2 SVGIG (reference sequence). The CDR3 is 15 residues long. The junction had 1 base not matched to a gene; V was cut back by 0 bases and J by 0 bases. This chain's CDR3 is CAWSVGTANTGELFF. Written as DNA, the CDR3 is TGTGCCTGGAGTGTCGGGACAGCGAACACCGGGGAGCTGTTTTTT.

The chain recombines TRBV19 with TRBJ1-2; D is unclear. Trimming cost V 4 bases and J 7 bases, with 16 bases left between them. In germline, CDR1 is LNHDA, CDR2 SQIVND (reference sequence). The CDR3 has 14 amino acids. The DNA for the CDR3 is TGTGCCAGTAGTAGGGGAGACACGACCGCTGGCTACACCTTC. It specifies CASSRGDTTAGYTF.

The V and J genes are TRBV24-1 and TRBJ2-3; D gene unclear. The CDR3 is 14 amino acids. Trimming pared 5 bases from V and 2 bases from J, leaving 10 bases between. Looked up from germline, CDR1 is KGHDR and CDR2 is SFDVKD. CDR3 bases: TGTGCCACCAGTGCGAGCTCTTCCACAGATACGCAGTATTTT. Its protein product is CATSASSSTDTQYF.

J is TRBJ2-2 and V is TRBV19; the D gene is possibly TRBD1 (5 bases). The CDR3 covers 15 residues. Germline V gene sequence: CDR1 LNHDA, CDR2 SQIVND (reference sequence). V was shortened by 4 bases and J by 0 bases, with 9 bases between the two germline ends. DNA for the CDR3: TGTGCCAGTAGTACCACAGGAACGAACACCGGGGAGCTGTTTTTT. Its translation is CASSTTGTNTGELFF. The whole variable domain, filled in from reference TRBV19 and TRBJ2-2, reads DGGITQSPKYLFRKEGQNVTLSCEQNLNHDAMYWYRQDPGQGLRLIYYSQIVNDFQKGDIAEGYSVSREKKESFPLTVTSAQKNPTAFYLCASSTTGTNTGELFFGEGSRLTVL.

The V call is TRBV18, the J call TRBJ2-7, with 10 nucleotides matching TRBD1. In germline, CDR1 is KGHSH, CDR2 LQKENI. V gave up 2 bases and J gave up 6 bases; unmatched junction bases: 4. This CDR3 has 14 amino acids. Written as DNA, the CDR3 is TGTGCCAGCTCACCAAAAGGGACAGGGGCCGAGCAGTACTTC. Its protein is CASSPKGTGAEQYF. The full variable domain, in which reference TRBV18 and TRBJ2-7 provide the parts outside the CDR3, is NAGVMQNPRHLVRRRGQEARLRCSPMKGHSHVYWYRQLPEEGLKFMVYLQKENIIDESGMPKERFSAEFPKEGPSILRIQQVVRGDSAAYFCASSPKGTGAEQYFGPGTRLTVT.

A few counts support this clone. The rearrangement joins TRBV7-8 to TRBJ1-6; no clear D gene. Trimming took 4 bases from V and 7 from J, leaving 11 bases between them. Germline V gene sequence: CDR1 SGHVS, CDR2 FQNEAQ. CDR3 length: 14 residues. The CDR3 protein is CASSSTSGNSPLHF. The CDR3 DNA follows: TGTGCCAGCAGCTCAACCTCCGGGAATTCACCCCTCCACTTT.

The chain couples TRBV6-5 to TRBJ1-6; maybe TRBD1 (6 bases). The CDR3 runs to 14 residues. Trimming shortened V by 6 bases and J by 0 bases, and 6 bases separated the two germline ends. Germline V lookup: CDR1 MNHEY, CDR2 SVGAGI. CDR3 amino acids: CASRDSSYNSPLHF. As DNA, the CDR3 is TGTGCCAGCAGGGACAGCTCCTATAATTCACCCCTCCACTTT.

The gene calls are TRBV12-3 or TRBV12-4 and TRBJ1-1, with 7 bases matching TRBD1. V was pared by 2 bases and J by 7 bases, with 4 bases of the junction left unmatched. This CDR3 is built from 13 residues. CDR3 DNA: TGTGCCAGCAGTTTAAACAGGGGTGGTGAAGCTTTCTTT. This codes for CASSLNRGGEAFF.

J is TRBJ1-3 and V is TRBV7-6; 9 positions agree with TRBD1. This CDR3 contains 14 residues. The V segment lost 5 bases and the J segment 3 bases; nucleotides outside the gene matches: 2. Germline lookup yields CDR1 SGHVS and CDR2 FNYEAQ. The CDR3 bases are TGTGCCAGCAGCACAGGGGGCGGTGGAAACACCATATATTTT. Its translation: CASSTGGGGNTIYF. Together with reference TRBV7-6 and TRBJ1-3, the CDR3 gives the full variable domain: GAGVSQSPRYKVTKRGQDVALRCDPISGHVSLYWYRQALGQGPEFLTYFNYEAQQDKSGLPNDRFSAERPEGSISTLTIQRTEQRDSAMYRCASSTGGGGNTIYFGEGSWLTVV.

The chain is built from TRBV5-1 and TRBJ2-5; TRBD1 aligns across 7 bases. This CDR3 is 15 amino acids long. Germline assignment: CDR1 SGHRS and CDR2 YFSETQ. The ends lost 4 bases at V and 5 bases at J; junction bases unmatched: 11. The CDR3 loop reads CASSPAGRGGETQYF. Written as DNA, the CDR3 is TGCGCCAGCAGCCCAGCCGGGCGAGGGGGCGAGACCCAGTACTTC.

Of note for this clone: The identical CDR3 is also encoded by other nucleotide sequences in the sample. The chain is built from TRBV18 and TRBJ2-7, with unresolved D. The CDR3 has 13 amino acids. In germline, CDR1 is KGHSH, CDR2 LQKENI. The V end was cut by 3 bases, the J end by 0 bases, with 6 bases between. The CDR3 DNA follows: TGTGCCAGCTCACCGCAGGACTCCTACGAGCAGTACTTC. Translating gives CASSPQDSYEQYF.

V and J are TRBV5-4 and TRBJ2-3; weak D call: TRBD2 (5 bases). This CDR3 spans 15 amino acids. Per germline, CDR1 SGHNT and CDR2 YYREEE (reference sequence). The V end lost 4 bases, the J end lost 1 base, and 13 bases lay between the germline ends. The CDR3 DNA sequence: TGTGCCAGCAGCCCACTAGATACTGGCACAGATACGCAGTATTTT. As protein: CASSPLDTGTDTQYF.

The chain couples TRBV6-5 to TRBJ2-4, with D tentatively TRBD2 (7 bases). The V gene lost 0 bases and the J gene lost 4 bases, with 10 bases spanning the gap. Looked up from germline, CDR1 is MNHEY and CDR2 is SVGAGI. The length of the CDR3 is 15 residues. DNA for the CDR3: TGTGCCAGCAGTTACTCCGCGGGGGCAAAAAACATTCAGTACTTC. It translates to CASSYSAGAKNIQYF.

This chain connects TRBV10-3 to TRBJ2-3, with 8 bases that match TRBD2. V shed 4 bases and J 3 bases; nucleotides not matched to a gene: 3. The CDR3 contains 14 residues. Per the germline V gene, CDR1 is ENHRY and CDR2 is SYGVKD. Here the CDR3 DNA reads TGTGCCATCAGTGGCGGCGGGGGGACAGATACGCAGTATTTT. Its protein is CAISGGGGTDTQYF.

The chain recombines TRBV6-5 with TRBJ2-3; D unclear. Per germline, CDR1 MNHEY and CDR2 SVGAGI. The CDR3 extends over 14 amino acids. V was trimmed by 2 bases and J by 4 bases, leaving 10 bases between them. The CDR3 nucleotides are TGTGCCAGCAGTTACGGCCTGGGCGCAGATACGCAGTATTTT. This sequence encodes CASSYGLGADTQYF.